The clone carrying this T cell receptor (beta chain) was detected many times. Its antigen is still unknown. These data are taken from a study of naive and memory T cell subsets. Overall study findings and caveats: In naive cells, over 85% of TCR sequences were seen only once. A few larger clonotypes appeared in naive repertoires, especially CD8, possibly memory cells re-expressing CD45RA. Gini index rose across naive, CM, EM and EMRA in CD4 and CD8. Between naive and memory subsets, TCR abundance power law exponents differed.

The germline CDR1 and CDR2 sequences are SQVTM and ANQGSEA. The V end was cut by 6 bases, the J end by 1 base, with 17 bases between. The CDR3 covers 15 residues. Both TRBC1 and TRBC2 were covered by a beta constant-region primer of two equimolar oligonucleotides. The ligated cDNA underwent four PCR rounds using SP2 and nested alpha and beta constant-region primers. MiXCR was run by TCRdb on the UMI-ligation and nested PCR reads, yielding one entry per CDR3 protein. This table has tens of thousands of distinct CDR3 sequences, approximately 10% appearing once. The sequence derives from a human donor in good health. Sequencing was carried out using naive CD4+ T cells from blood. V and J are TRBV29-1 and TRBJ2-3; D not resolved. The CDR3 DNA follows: TGCAGCGTCTACCCTCTCCTTCTGGGCACAGATACGCAGTATTTT. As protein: CSVYPLLLGTDTQYF.